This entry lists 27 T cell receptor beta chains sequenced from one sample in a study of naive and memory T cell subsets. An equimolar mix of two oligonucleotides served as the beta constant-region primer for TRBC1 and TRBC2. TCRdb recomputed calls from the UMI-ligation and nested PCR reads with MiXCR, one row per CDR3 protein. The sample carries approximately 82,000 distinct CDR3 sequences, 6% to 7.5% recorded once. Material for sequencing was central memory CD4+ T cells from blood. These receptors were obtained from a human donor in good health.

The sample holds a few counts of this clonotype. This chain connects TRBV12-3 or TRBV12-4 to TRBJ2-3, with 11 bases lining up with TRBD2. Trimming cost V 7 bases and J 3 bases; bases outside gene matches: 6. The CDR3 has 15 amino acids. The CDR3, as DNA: TGTGCCAGCACCGTTAGCGGGAGGGCGACAGATACGCAGTATTTT. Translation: CASTVSGRATDTQYF.

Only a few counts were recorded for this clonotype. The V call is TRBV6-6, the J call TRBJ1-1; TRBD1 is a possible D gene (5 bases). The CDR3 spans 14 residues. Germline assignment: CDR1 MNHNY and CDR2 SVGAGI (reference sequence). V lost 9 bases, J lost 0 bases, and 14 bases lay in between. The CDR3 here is CASSRDGMNTEAFF. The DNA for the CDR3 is TGTGCCAGTTCCCGGGACGGCATGAACACTGAAGCTTTCTTT.

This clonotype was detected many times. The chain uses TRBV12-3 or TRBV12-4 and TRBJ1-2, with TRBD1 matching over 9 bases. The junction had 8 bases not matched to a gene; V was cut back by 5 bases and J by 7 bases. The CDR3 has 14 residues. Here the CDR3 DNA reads TGTGCCAGCAGTCCAAGGACAGGGGCCAGTGGCTACACCTTC. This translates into CASSPRTGASGYTF.

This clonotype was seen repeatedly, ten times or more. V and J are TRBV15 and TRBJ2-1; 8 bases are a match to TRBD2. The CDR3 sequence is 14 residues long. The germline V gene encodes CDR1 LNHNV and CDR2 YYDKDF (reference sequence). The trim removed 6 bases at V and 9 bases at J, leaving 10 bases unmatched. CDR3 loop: CATRLSGGGGEQFF. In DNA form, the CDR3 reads TGTGCCACCAGGCTGAGCGGGGGTGGTGGTGAGCAGTTCTTC.

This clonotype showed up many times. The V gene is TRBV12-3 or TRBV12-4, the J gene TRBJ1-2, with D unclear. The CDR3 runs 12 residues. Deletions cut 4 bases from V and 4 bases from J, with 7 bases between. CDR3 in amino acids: CASSSRLYGYTF. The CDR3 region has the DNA TGTGCCAGCAGTTCCCGACTCTATGGCTACACCTTC.

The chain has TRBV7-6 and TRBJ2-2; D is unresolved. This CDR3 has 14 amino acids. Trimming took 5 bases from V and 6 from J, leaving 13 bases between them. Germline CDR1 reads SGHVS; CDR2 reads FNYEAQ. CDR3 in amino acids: CASSPLDGSGELFF. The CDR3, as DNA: TGTGCCAGCAGCCCCCTGGACGGGTCCGGGGAGCTGTTTTTT.

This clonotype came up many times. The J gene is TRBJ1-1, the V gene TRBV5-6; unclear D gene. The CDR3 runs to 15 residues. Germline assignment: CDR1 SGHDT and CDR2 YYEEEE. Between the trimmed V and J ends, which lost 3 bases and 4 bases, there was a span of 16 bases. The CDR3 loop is CASSSPKTVGTEAFF. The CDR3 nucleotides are TGTGCCAGCAGCTCCCCCAAGACGGTCGGCACTGAAGCTTTCTTT. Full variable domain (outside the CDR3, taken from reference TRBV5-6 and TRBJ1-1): DAGVTQSPTHLIKTRGQQVTLRCSPKSGHDTVSWYQQALGQGPQFIFQYYEEEERQRGNFPDRFSGHQFPNYSSELNVNALLLGDSALYLCASSSPKTVGTEAFFGQGTRLTVV.

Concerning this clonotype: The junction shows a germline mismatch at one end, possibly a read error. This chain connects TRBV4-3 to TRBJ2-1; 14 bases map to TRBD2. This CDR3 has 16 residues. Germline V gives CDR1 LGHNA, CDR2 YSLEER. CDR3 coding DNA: TGCGCCAGCAGCCAATTCACCGGGACTAGCGGGAGCGACTGGGTCTTC. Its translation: CASSQFTGTSGSDWVF.

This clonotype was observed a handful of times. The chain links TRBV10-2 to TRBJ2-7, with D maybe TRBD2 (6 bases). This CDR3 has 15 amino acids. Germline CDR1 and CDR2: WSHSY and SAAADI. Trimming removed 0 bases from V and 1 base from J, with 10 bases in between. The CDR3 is CASSESAGLSYEQYF. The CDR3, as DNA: TGCGCCAGCAGTGAGTCGGCAGGACTATCCTACGAGCAGTACTTC.

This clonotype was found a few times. The CDR3 DNA reads as TGCAGCGTTGAAGATGGGGGGGCTCTGGACACCGGGGAGCTGTTTTTT. It is translated as CSVEDGGALDTGELFF. The genes are TRBV29-1 and TRBJ2-2; a weak D match, TRBD2 (7 bases). The germline gives CDR1 SQVTM, CDR2 ANQGSEA. The V gene lost 0 bases and the J gene lost 3 bases, with 14 bases spanning the gap. This CDR3 has 16 amino acids.

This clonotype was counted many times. CDR3 bases: TGCAGTGCTAGACGGTCGCTTATTGGCAATCAGCCCCAGCATTTT. This codes for CSARRSLIGNQPQHF. The chain uses TRBV20-1 and TRBJ1-5, with D unclear. The CDR3 contains 15 residues. Germline V gene lookup returns CDR1 DFQATT and CDR2 SNEGSKA (reference sequence). V was trimmed by 2 bases and J by 2 bases, leaving 13 bases between them.

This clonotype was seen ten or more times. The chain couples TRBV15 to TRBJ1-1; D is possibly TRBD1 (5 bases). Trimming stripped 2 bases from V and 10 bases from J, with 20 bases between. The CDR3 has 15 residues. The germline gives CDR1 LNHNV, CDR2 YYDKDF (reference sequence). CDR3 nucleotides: TGTGCCACCAGCAGAAAACAGGTAACGGCGTCGGGAGCTTTCTTT. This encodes CATSRKQVTASGAFF.

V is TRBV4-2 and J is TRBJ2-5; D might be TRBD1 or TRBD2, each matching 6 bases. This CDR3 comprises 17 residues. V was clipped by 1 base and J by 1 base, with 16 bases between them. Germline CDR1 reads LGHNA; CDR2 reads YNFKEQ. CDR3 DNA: TGTGCCAGCAGCCAAGGGGGGCTAGCGAGAGGCCAAGAGACCCAGTACTTC. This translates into CASSQGGLARGQETQYF.

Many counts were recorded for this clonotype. CDR3 protein: CSAKTSNTEAFF. CDR3 DNA sequence: TGCAGCGCCAAGACATCGAACACTGAAGCTTTCTTT. The V call is TRBV29-1, the J call TRBJ1-1, with D unresolved. The V gene lost 7 bases and the J gene lost 1 base, with 10 bases spanning the gap. Germline CDR1 is SQVTM and CDR2 is ANQGSEA. The CDR3 is made up of 12 amino acids.

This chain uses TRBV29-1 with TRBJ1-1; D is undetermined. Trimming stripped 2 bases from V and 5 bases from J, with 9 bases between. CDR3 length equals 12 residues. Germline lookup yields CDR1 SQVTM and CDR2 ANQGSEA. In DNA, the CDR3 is TGCAGCGTTGAACCCCGGAGGACTGAAGCTTTCTTT. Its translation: CSVEPRRTEAFF.

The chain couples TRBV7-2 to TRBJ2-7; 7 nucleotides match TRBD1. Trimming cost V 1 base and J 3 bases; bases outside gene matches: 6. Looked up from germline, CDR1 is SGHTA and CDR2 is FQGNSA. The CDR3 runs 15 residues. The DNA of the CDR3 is TGTGCCAGCAGCTTAGAGACAGGGTTGCTCTACGAGCAGTACTTC. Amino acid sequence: CASSLETGLLYEQYF.

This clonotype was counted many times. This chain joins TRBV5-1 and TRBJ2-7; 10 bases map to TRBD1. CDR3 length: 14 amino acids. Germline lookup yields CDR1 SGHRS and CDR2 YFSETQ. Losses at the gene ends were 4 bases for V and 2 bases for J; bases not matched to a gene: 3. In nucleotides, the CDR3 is TGCGCCAGCAGCCTCGGACAGGGGGCCTACGAGCAGTACTTC. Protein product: CASSLGQGAYEQYF.

In DNA form, the CDR3 reads TGTGCCTGGAGTTTGCGGTTCGCGAACACCGGGGAGCTGTTTTTT. It specifies CAWSLRFANTGELFF. The V call is TRBV30, the J call TRBJ2-2; D remains unclear. This CDR3 contains 15 residues. Trimming pared 2 bases from V and 0 bases from J, leaving 10 bases between. The germline CDR1 and CDR2 sequences are GTSNPN and SVGIG (reference sequence).

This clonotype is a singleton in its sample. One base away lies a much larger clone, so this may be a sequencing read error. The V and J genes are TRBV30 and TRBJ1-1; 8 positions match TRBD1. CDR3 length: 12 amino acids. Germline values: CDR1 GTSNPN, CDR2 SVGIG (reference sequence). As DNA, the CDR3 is TGTGTCTCTGGAGGGACAGGCAGAGAAGCTTTCTTT. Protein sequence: CVSGGTGREAFF.

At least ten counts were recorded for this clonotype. CDR3 DNA: TGCGCCAGCAGCTTGGACGGACAGGGGAACACTGAAGCTTTCTTT. Residues: CASSLDGQGNTEAFF. The chain joins TRBV5-1 to TRBJ1-1, with TRBD1 matching 8 bases. The V segment lost 0 bases and the J segment 1 base; nucleotides outside the gene matches: 2. CDR3 length: 15 residues. CDR1 is SGHRS and CDR2 is YFSETQ in the germline V gene.

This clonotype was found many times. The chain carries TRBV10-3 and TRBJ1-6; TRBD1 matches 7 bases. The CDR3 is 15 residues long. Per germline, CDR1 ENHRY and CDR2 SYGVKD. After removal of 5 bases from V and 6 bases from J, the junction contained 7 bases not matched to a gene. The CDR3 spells CAISPKGDSNSPLHF. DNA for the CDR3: TGTGCCATCAGTCCAAAGGGGGACAGTAATTCACCCCTCCACTTT.

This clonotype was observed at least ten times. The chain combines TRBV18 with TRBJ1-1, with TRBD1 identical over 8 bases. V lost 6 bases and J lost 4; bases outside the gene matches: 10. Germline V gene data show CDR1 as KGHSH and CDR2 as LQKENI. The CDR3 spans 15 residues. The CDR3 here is CASSTTRGLGTEAFF. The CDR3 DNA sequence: TGTGCCAGCTCCACAACCAGGGGGCTGGGCACTGAAGCTTTCTTT.

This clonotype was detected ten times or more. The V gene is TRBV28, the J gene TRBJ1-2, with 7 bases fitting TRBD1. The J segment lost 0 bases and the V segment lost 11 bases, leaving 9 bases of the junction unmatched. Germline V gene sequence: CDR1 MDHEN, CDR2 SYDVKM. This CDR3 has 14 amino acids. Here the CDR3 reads CAGSRDSSNYGYTF. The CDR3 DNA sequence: TGTGCCGGGAGCCGGGACAGCTCTAACTATGGCTACACCTTC.

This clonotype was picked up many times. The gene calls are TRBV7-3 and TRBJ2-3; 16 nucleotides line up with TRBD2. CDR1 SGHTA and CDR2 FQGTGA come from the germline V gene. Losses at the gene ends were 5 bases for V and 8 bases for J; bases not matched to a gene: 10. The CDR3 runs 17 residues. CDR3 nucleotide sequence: TGTGCCAGCAGCACGGGACTAGCGGGAGGGGCCCAGGGTACGCAGTATTTT. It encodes CASSTGLAGGAQGTQYF.

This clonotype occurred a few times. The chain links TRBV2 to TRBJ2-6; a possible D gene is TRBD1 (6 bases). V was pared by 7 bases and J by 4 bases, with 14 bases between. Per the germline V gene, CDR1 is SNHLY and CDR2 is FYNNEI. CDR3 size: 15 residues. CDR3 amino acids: CASTRQGTGANVLTF. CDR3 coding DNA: TGTGCCAGCACCCGGCAGGGGACAGGGGCCAACGTCCTGACTTTC. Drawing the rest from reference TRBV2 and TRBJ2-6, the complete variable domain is EPEVTQTPSHQVTQMGQEVILRCVPISNHLYFYWYRQILGQKVEFLVSFYNNEISEKSEIFDDQFSVERPDGSNFTLKIRSTKLEDSAMYFCASTRQGTGANVLTFGAGSRLTVL.

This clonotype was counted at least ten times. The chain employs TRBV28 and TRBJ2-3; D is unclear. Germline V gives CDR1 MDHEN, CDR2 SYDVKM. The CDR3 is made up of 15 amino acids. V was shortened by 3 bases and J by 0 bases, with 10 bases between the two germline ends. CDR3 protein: CASSFLGSSTDTQYF. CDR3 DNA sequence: TGTGCCAGCAGTTTCTTGGGGTCTAGCACAGATACGCAGTATTTT.

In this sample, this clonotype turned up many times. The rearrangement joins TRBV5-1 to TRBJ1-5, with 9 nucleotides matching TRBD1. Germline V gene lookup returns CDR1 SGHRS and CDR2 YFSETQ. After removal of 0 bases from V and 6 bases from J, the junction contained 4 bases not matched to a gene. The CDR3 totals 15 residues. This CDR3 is CASSLEGQGGQPQHF. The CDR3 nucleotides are TGCGCCAGCAGCTTGGAGGGACAGGGCGGTCAGCCCCAGCATTTT.